This T cell receptor (beta chain) was documented in a study of blood T cell repertoires in COVID-19. The CDR3 extends over 15 amino acids. The V gene end was trimmed by 0 bases and the J gene end by 4 bases; junction bases not matched to a gene: 5. In germline, CDR1 is SGHAT, CDR2 FQNNGV. Original methodology: Estimation of nucleated cell counts relied on the amplification of reference gene primers. Sequenced by immunoSEQ multiplex PCR; TCRdb stores in-frame clones only, minus some. V, J and clone size derive from that table, while D and trimming were established from the DNA sequence. The table lists some 65,000 clones, roughly 86% of them singletons. This clone occurred a few times.

The clonotype was recovered from a middle-aged man with COVID-19, enrolled during active disease. V gene TRBV11-2 combines with J gene TRBJ2-7, with 8 positions matching TRBD1. Sequencing was done on a sample of peripheral blood. The CDR3 bases are TGTGCCAGCAGCTTAGATACAGGGGGATATTACGAGCAGTACTTC. The encoded protein is CASSLDTGGYYEQYF.